The text below deals with one T cell receptor (beta chain). The antigen is not known. These data belong to a study of cytotoxic CD8 clonotypes in ibrutinib-treated CLL. Across the study: Response material was collected after a median around 12 months of treatment, range 6 to 36. Study-level points and caveats: Baseline levels were approached again at progression, after clonality had risen at ibrutinib response.

Some clones are missing from TCRdb's copy, which holds only in-frame ones; the method was immunoSEQ multiplex PCR. Of approximately 120,000 clones in the sample, 80% to 90% are singletons; the top ten hold 3.3%. Germline V gene data show CDR1 as LNHDA and CDR2 as SQIVND (reference sequence). V gave up 6 bases and J gave up 3 bases; unmatched junction bases: 7. The length of the CDR3 is 16 residues. The receptor comes from a human donor with chronic lymphocytic leukemia. The specimen was PBMCs, collected after 24 months of ibrutinib treatment. The chain joins TRBV19 to TRBJ2-1; 11 bases match TRBD1. The CDR3, as DNA: TGTGCCAGTAGCGTCCGGACAGGGGGCCTCTACAATGAGCAGTTCTTC. This codes for CASSVRTGGLYNEQFF. The variable domain in full, with the rest retrieved from reference TRBV19 and TRBJ2-1, is DGGITQSPKYLFRKEGQNVTLSCEQNLNHDAMYWYRQDPGQGLRLIYYSQIVNDFQKGDIAEGYSVSREKKESFPLTVTSAQKNPTAFYLCASSVRTGGLYNEQFFGPGTRLTVL.